These 16 T cell receptor beta chains came from one sample sequenced in a study of T cells in Graves' hyperthyroidism and ophthalmopathy. Regions amplified from RNA transcripts were the TCR beta CDR3 regions. The HTBI primer set drove a first-round RT-PCR of the TCR CDR3. TCRdb re-analysed the multiplex PCR reads in MiXCR, keeping a single row per CDR3 protein. The sample lists around 390,000 distinct CDR3 sequences, about 14% seen once, with around 20% in the top ten. The sequenced material came from blood. The receptors come from a woman aged 25 to 45 with Graves' ophthalmopathy.

The chain joins TRBV30 to TRBJ2-7, with D uncertain. Germline lookup yields CDR1 GTSNPN and CDR2 SVGIG (reference sequence). Trimming cost V 5 bases and J 6 bases, with 14 bases left between them. The CDR3 has 12 amino acids. The CDR3 region is CAWGAFQGEQYF. CDR3 in DNA: TGTGCCTGGGGTGCCTTCCAAGGCGAGCAGTACTTC.

This chain links TRBV7-9 with TRBJ1-2; D possibly corresponds to TRBD1 (6 bases). The V end lost 3 bases, the J end lost 1 base, and 15 bases lay between the germline ends. The germline gives CDR1 SEHNR, CDR2 FQNEAQ (reference sequence). The CDR3 runs 16 residues. The CDR3 region has the DNA TGTGCCAGCAGCTTTCACGGGACACCCAGTAACTATGGCTACACCTTC. Translating it yields CASSFHGTPSNYGYTF.

At least ten counts were recorded for this clonotype. This sequence joins TRBV6-1 and TRBJ2-3; a possible D gene is TRBD1 (5 bases). Trimming shortened V by 5 bases and J by 3 bases, and 9 bases separated the two germline ends. The CDR3 is 13 amino acids. Germline lookup yields CDR1 MNHNS and CDR2 SASEGT. DNA for the CDR3: TGTGCCAGCAGTCTCACAGGAACAGATACGCAGTATTTT. Its protein product is CASSLTGTDTQYF.

This clonotype was counted many times. The chain combines TRBV28 with TRBJ1-1, with 10 positions matching TRBD1. Germline assignment: CDR1 MDHEN and CDR2 SYDVKM. CDR3 length equals 14 residues. J was trimmed by 5 bases and V by 8 bases; bases with no gene match: 8. The CDR3 bases are TGTGCCAGCGTGACAGGGGGCGCGAGAACTGAAGCTTTCTTT. It codes for CASVTGGARTEAFF.

This clonotype was seen repeatedly, ten times or more. The chain joins TRBV2 to TRBJ2-7, with a tentative D call TRBD2 (5 bases). This CDR3 is built from 13 residues. V lost 9 bases, J lost 3 bases, and 15 bases lay in between. Germline CDR1 is SNHLY and CDR2 is FYNNEI. DNA of the CDR3: TGTGCCAGTACTACCTTCGAGGGCTACGAGCAGTACTTC. The encoded protein is CASTTFEGYEQYF.

This clonotype was counted many times. The J gene is TRBJ2-7, the V gene TRBV20-1; 9 bases are a match to TRBD2. The V gene's germline CDR1 is DFQATT and CDR2 SNEGSKA (reference sequence). The V segment lost 3 bases and the J segment 5 bases; nucleotides outside the gene matches: 14. The CDR3 is 16 amino acids. DNA for the CDR3: TGCAGTGCTAGTGATCAAGCGGCGGGGGGGTGGGACGAGCAGTACTTC. This codes for CSASDQAAGGWDEQYF.

J is TRBJ1-6 and V is TRBV28; a possible D gene is TRBD1 (5 bases). V was shortened by 5 bases and J by 9 bases, with 17 bases between the two germline ends. This CDR3 has 15 amino acids. Germline CDR1 reads MDHEN; CDR2 reads SYDVKM. The CDR3 DNA sequence: TGTGCCAGCAGTCGCGATTTGGAGAGGGGTTCACCCCTCCACTTT. Translated: CASSRDLERGSPLHF.

This clonotype was observed many times. The chain is built from TRBV12-3 or TRBV12-4 and TRBJ2-3; unclear D gene. The CDR3 sequence is 14 residues long. The germline V and J ends were trimmed by 3 bases and 4 bases, with 11 bases remaining between them. CDR3 protein: CASSFSTSADTQYF. DNA of the CDR3: TGTGCCAGCAGTTTTAGTACTTCGGCAGATACGCAGTATTTT.

The chain couples TRBV15 to TRBJ2-7; D may match TRBD1 or TRBD2 (5 bases each). The CDR3 is made up of 14 amino acids. With 5 bases removed from V and 0 bases from J, the gap between germline ends came to 11 bases. From germline, CDR1 is LNHNV and CDR2 YYDKDF (reference sequence). CDR3 sequence reads: CATSRDGSSYEQYF. As DNA, the CDR3 is TGTGCCACCAGCCGGGACGGAAGCTCCTACGAGCAGTACTTC. The whole variable domain, filled in from reference TRBV15 and TRBJ2-7, reads DAMVIQNPRYQVTQFGKPVTLSCSQTLNHNVMYWYQQKSSQAPKLLFHYYDKDFNNEADTPDNFQSRRPNTSFCFLDIRSPGLGDTAMYLCATSRDGSSYEQYFGPGTRLTVT.

This clonotype was picked up a small number of times. This chain links TRBV7-9 with TRBJ2-1, with a weak D call TRBD2 (7 bases). Germline CDR1 reads SEHNR; CDR2 reads FQNEAQ (reference sequence). V lost 4 bases, J lost 10 bases, and 20 bases lay in between. This CDR3 spans 15 amino acids. Here the CDR3 DNA reads TGTGCCAGCAGCTCGCCTGGGGGGGCCGGGCGAGAGCAGTTCTTC. Translation: CASSSPGGAGREQFF.

The chain recombines TRBV19 with TRBJ2-7, with D possibly matching TRBD2 (5 bases). V gave up 3 bases and J gave up 0 bases, with 9 bases separating them. Germline V gene sequence: CDR1 LNHDA, CDR2 SQIVND (reference sequence). This CDR3 has 14 amino acids. CDR3 sequence reads: CASSIRGSSYEQYF. CDR3 nucleotide sequence: TGTGCCAGTAGTATTAGAGGGAGCTCCTACGAGCAGTACTTC.

This clonotype was observed a few times. The V call is TRBV6-1, the J call TRBJ2-3, with D uncertain. V was pared by 4 bases and J by 5 bases, with 4 bases between. Germline values: CDR1 MNHNS, CDR2 SASEGT. The CDR3 has 11 amino acids. The CDR3 is CASSVLDTQYF. The CDR3 DNA sequence: TGTGCCAGCAGTGTTTTAGATACGCAGTATTTT.

The table lists this clonotype with many counts. The CDR3 DNA reads as TGTGCCAGCAGCTTAGGCCCTGGGGGTTTAGCCTCACCCCTCCACTTT. Its protein is CASSLGPGGLASPLHF. This sequence joins TRBV13 and TRBJ1-6; weak D call: TRBD1 (5 bases). CDR3 length equals 16 residues. Trimming cost V 0 bases and J 10 bases, with 16 bases left between them. Germline assignment: CDR1 PRHDT and CDR2 FYEKMQ (reference sequence).

The rearrangement uses TRBV27 and TRBJ2-2; D might be TRBD1 (5 bases). CDR1 and CDR2 from the germline V gene are MNHEY and SMNVEV (reference sequence). Trimming cost V 4 bases and J 4 bases, with 7 bases left between them. This CDR3 region has 13 residues. CDR3 bases: TGTGCCAGCAGTTCGACAGTCACCGGGGAGCTGTTTTTT. Its translation is CASSSTVTGELFF.

This clonotype was observed many times. The rearrangement uses TRBV12-3 or TRBV12-4 and TRBJ2-5; D might be TRBD2 (5 bases). The V end was cut by 6 bases, the J end by 4 bases, with 18 bases between. The CDR3 length is 15 residues. For the CDR3, the DNA is TGTGCCAGCAGGTCCTCCGAGCGGTCCCGAGAGACCCAGTACTTC. Its translation: CASRSSERSRETQYF.

This clonotype came up many times. The chain has TRBV15 and TRBJ1-5; 8 nucleotides match TRBD1. This CDR3 has 15 residues. Germline trimming cut 0 bases from V and 6 bases from J; bases unmatched to any gene: 4. Per the germline V gene, CDR1 is LNHNV and CDR2 is YYDKDF (reference sequence). The CDR3 loop is CATSRDQGAAQPQHF. CDR3 sequence (DNA): TGTGCCACCAGCAGAGATCAGGGGGCAGCTCAGCCCCAGCATTTT.